This T cell receptor beta chain was identified in a study of cytomegalovirus exposure and HLA in healthy donors. Points from the study as a whole: TCR beta chain V- and J-gene trimming was linked, in a later analysis, to a missense variant in DCLRE1C. Cytomegalovirus-associated TCR beta chains were listed, numbering more than 150.

In the PCR, 60 Vbeta and 13 Jbeta primers were used. Generated by immunoSEQ multiplex PCR, the TCRdb table keeps only in-frame clones and is missing some. Counted here are 150,000 to 190,000 clones, approximately 81% occurring once; the ten biggest clones make up around 1.5%. Germline V gene lookup returns CDR1 SGHRS and CDR2 YFSETQ. The CDR3 length is 14 residues. For this clone: Its matching antigen is unknown.

The sample was PBMCs. This sequence joins TRBV5-1 and TRBJ2-5; possible D gene TRBD2, 5 bases. The DNA end lines up better with TRBJ2-7; the J call may be wrong. The receptor was derived from a young man in good health and CMV-seronegative. CDR3 loop: CASSPTERIYEQYF. The CDR3 nucleotides are TGCGCCAGCAGCCCAACCGAGCGGATCTACGAGCAGTACTTC.